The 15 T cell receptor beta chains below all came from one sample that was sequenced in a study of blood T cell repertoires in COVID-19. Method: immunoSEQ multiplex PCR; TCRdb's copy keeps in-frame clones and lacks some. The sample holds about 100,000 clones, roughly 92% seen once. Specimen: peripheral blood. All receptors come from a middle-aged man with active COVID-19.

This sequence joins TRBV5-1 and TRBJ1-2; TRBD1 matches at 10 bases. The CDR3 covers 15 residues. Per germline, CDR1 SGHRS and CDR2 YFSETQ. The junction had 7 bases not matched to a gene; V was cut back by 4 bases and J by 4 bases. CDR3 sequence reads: CASSPLTGGTYGYTF. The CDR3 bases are TGCGCCAGCAGCCCTTTGACAGGGGGCACCTATGGCTACACCTTC.

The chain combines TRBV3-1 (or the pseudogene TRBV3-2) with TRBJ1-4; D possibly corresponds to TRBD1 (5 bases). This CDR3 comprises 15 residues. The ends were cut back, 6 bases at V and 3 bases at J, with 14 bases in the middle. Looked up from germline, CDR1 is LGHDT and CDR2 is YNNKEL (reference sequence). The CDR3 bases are TGTGCCAGCAGAGGGGAAGAACGGGCTAATGAAAAACTGTTTTTT. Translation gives CASRGEERANEKLFF.

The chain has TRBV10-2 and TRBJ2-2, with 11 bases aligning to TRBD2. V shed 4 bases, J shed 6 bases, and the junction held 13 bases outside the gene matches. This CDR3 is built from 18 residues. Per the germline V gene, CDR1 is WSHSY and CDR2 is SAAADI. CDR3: CASSGVPGLAGGAGELFF. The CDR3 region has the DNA TGCGCCAGCAGTGGCGTCCCCGGGCTAGCGGGGGGAGCCGGGGAGCTGTTTTTT.

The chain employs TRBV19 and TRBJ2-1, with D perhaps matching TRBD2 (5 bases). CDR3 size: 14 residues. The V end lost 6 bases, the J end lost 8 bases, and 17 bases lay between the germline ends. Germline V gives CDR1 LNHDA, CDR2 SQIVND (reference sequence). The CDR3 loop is CASRSRGSAYEQFF. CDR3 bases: TGTGCCAGTAGATCTAGAGGTAGCGCCTATGAGCAGTTCTTC. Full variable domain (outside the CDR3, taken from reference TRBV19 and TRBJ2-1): DGGITQSPKYLFRKEGQNVTLSCEQNLNHDAMYWYRQDPGQGLRLIYYSQIVNDFQKGDIAEGYSVSREKKESFPLTVTSAQKNPTAFYLCASRSRGSAYEQFFGPGTRLTVL.

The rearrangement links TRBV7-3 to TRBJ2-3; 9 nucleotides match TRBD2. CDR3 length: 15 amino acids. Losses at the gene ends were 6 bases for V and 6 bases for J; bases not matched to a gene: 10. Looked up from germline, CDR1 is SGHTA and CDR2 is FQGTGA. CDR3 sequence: CASRSGTSRSDTQYF. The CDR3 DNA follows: TGTGCCAGCAGATCCGGGACTAGCAGGTCGGATACGCAGTATTTT.

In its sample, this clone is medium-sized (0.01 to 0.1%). The CDR3 nucleotides read TGTGCCAGCAGCCCCGCAGATACGCAGTATTTT. Translated: CASSPADTQYF. The rearrangement links TRBV7-9 to TRBJ2-3; no definite D call. The CDR3 runs to 11 residues. V was shortened by 5 bases and J by 4 bases, with 4 bases between the two germline ends. Germline V gene lookup returns CDR1 SEHNR and CDR2 FQNEAQ (reference sequence).

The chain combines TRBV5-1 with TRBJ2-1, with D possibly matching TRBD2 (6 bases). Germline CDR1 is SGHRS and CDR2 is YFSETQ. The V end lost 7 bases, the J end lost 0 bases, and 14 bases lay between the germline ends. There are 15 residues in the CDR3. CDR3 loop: CASFERVSSYNEQFF. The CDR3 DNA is TGCGCCAGCTTCGAGCGGGTAAGCTCCTACAATGAGCAGTTCTTC.

This CDR3 reads CASSEFGRGYGYTF. Written as DNA, the CDR3 is TGTGCCAGCAGTGAATTTGGCAGGGGCTATGGCTACACCTTC. J is TRBJ1-2 and V is TRBV6-1, with D possibly being TRBD1 (6 bases). The CDR3 is 14 amino acids. The V gene lost 2 bases and the J gene lost 4 bases, with 11 bases spanning the gap. Germline V gives CDR1 MNHNS, CDR2 SASEGT.

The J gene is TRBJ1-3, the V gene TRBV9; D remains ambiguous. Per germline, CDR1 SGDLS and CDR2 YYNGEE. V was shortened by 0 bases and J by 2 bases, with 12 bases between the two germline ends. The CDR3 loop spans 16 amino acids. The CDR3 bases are TGTGCCAGCAGCGTAGTGACGGGTTTAGCTGGAAACACCATATATTTT. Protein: CASSVVTGLAGNTIYF.

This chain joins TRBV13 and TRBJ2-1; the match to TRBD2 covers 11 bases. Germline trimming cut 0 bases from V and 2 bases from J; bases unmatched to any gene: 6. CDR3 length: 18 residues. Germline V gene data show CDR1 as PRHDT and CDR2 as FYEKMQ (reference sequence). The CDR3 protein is CASSLGSLAGGPYNEQFF. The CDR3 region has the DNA TGTGCCAGCAGCTTAGGCTCCTTAGCGGGGGGGCCCTACAATGAGCAGTTCTTC.

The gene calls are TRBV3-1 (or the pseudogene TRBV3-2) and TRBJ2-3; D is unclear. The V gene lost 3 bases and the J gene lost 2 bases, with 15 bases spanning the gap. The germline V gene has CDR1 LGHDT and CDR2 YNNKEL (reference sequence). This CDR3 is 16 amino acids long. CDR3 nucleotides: TGTGCCAGCAGCCAGGATACCGGGTCCAACACAGATACGCAGTATTTT. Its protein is CASSQDTGSNTDTQYF.

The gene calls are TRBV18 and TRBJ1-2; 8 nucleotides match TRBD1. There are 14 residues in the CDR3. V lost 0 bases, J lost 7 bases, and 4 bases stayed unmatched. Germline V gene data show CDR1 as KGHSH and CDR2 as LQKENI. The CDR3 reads CASSPPTGESGYTF. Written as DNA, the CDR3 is TGTGCCAGCTCACCACCGACAGGGGAGAGTGGCTACACCTTC.

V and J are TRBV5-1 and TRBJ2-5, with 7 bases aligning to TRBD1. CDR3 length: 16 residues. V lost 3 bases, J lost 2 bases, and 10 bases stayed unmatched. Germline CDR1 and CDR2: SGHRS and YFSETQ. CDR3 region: CASSWPMTGQQETQYF. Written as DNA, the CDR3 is TGCGCCAGCAGCTGGCCGATGACAGGGCAACAAGAGACCCAGTACTTC.

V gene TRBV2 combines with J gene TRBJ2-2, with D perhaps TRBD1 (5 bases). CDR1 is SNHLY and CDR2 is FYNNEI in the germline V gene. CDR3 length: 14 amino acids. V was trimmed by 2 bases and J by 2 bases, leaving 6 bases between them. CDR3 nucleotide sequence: TGTGCCAGCAGTGAATGGACAAACACCGGGGAGCTGTTTTTT. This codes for CASSEWTNTGELFF.

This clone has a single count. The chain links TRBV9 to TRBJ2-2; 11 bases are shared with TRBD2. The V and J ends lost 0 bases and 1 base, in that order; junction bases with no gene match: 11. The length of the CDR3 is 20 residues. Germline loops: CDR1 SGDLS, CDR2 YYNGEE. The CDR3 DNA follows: TGTGCCAGCAGCGTAGTAGGTTGGGCTAGCGGGGGGATGAACACCGGGGAGCTGTTTTTT. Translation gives CASSVVGWASGGMNTGELFF.